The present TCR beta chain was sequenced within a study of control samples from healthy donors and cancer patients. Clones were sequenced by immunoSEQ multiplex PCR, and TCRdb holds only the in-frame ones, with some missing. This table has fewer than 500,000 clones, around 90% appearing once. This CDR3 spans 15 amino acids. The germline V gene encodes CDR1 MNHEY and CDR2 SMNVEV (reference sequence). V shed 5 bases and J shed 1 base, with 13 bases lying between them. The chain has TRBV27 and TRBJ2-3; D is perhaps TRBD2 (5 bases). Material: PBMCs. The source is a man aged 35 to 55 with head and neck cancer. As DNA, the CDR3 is TGTGCCAGCAGTCCCGGGATGACCCGCACAGATACGCAGTATTTT. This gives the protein CASSPGMTRTDTQYF.